This T cell receptor (beta chain) is from a study of regulatory T cells in long-lasting Graves disease. The time point here: newly diagnosed GD, antithyroid drugs for less than 3 months. With RNA extracted from PBMCs as input, the TCR library was made. Building of the TCR beta libraries involved iRepertoire HTBI primers and Arm-PCR of CDR3 regions. TCRdb reprocessed the multiplex PCR reads with MiXCR, giving one entry per CDR3 protein. The table includes roughly 500,000 distinct CDR3 sequences, about 13% detected once. Trimming stripped 0 bases from V and 9 bases from J, with 10 bases between. From germline, CDR1 is SGDLS and CDR2 YYNGEE. There are 13 residues in the CDR3. This clonotype has a count of ten or more. These sequences were also reported in another study, on T cells in Graves' hyperthyroidism and ophthalmopathy.

The chain couples TRBV9 to TRBJ2-1, with D unresolved. The specimen comprised peripheral blood mononuclear cells (PBMCs), sampled at new diagnosis, from a patient treated with antithyroid drugs. The source of this sequence is a man aged 25-45 years with Graves disease. CDR3 in amino acids: CASSVGAAIEQFF. DNA of the CDR3: TGTGCCAGCAGCGTAGGAGCAGCGATTGAGCAGTTCTTC.